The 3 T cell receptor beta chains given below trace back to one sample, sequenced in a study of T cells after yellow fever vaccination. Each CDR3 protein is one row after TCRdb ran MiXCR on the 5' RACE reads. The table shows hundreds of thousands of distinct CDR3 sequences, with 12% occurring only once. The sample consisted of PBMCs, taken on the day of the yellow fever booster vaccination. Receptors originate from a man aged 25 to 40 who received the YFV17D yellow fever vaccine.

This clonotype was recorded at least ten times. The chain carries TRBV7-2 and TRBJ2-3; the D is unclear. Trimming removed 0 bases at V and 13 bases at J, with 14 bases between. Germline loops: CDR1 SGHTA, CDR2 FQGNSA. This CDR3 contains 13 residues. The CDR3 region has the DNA TGTGCCAGCAGCTTAGCCCGGTCCCTTATAAAGTATTTT. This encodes CASSLARSLIKYF.

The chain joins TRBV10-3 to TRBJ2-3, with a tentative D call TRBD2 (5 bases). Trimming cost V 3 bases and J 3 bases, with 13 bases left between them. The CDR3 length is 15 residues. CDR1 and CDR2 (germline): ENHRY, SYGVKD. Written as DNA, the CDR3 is TGTGCCATCAGTGACTGGGAGAGTGGAACAGATACGCAGTATTTT. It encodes CAISDWESGTDTQYF.

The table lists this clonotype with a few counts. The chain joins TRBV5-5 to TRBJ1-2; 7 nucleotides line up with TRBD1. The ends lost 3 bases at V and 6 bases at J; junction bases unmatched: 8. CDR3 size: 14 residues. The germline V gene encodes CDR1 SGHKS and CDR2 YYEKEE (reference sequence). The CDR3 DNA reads TGTGCCAGCAGCTCCGGAGGGGGCCGAAATGGCTACACCTTC. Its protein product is CASSSGGGRNGYTF.